Listed below are T cell receptor beta chains from one sample, sequenced in a study of regulatory T cells in long-lasting Graves disease. TCRdb processed the multiplex PCR reads anew with MiXCR; each CDR3 protein has one entry. The data hold about 380,000 distinct CDR3 sequences, with around 16% observed a single time. The sequencing here drew on peripheral blood mononuclear cells (PBMCs), taken at new diagnosis, from a patient treated with antithyroid drugs. The receptors here all came from a female donor with Graves disease. Each CDR3 is given with its conserved first and last residue. D genes are given only for firm matches. The listing skips clone size in some rows; elsewhere it reads once, few, many or a size class.

J gene,V gene,clone size,CDR3 length,D gene,CDR3 DNA,CDR3 protein
TRBJ2-2,TRBV28,many,18,-,TGTGCCAGCAGGAACCGGCCGGGACCTCACATCGGAGCCGGGGAGCTGTTTTTT,CASRNRPGPHIGAGELFF
TRBJ2-1,TRBV3-1,many,11,-,TGTGCCAGCAGCCAAATTTCTACTAAGTTCTTC,CASSQISTKFF
TRBJ1-1,TRBV11-2,many,15,-,TGTGCCAGCAGCCCCTCGGGTAGATCGAACACTGAAGCTTTCTTT,CASSPSGRSNTEAFF
TRBJ1-1,TRBV6-1,few,15,-,TGTGCCAGCAGTGACCCGGTCGGGGGATACACTGAAGCTTTCTTT,CASSDPVGGYTEAFF
TRBJ2-7,TRBV7-9,many,12,-,TGTGCCAGCAGCGTAGATGGTCACAGAACATACTTC,CASSVDGHRTYF
TRBJ2-7,TRBV20-1,many,13,TRBD1,TGCAGTGTTACGGGACAGTCCTCCTACGAGCAGTACTTC,CSVTGQSSYEQYF
TRBJ2-3,TRBV20-1,many,13,-,TGCAGTGCTAGGCTGGACCCCACAGATACGCAGTATTTT,CSARLDPTDTQYF
TRBJ1-6,TRBV3-1,-,15,TRBD1,TGTGCCAGCAGCCGGAAAGGACAGGGCAGCTCACCCCTCCACTTT,CASSRKGQGSSPLHF
TRBJ2-7,TRBV30,many,14,-,TGTGCCTGGAGGCTCGGGGGAGGCCCCTACGAGCAGTACTTC,CAWRLGGGPYEQYF
TRBJ2-1,TRBV29-1,-,17,TRBD2,TGCAGCGTTGAAGATCTGGGGCTAGCGGGAGTGGACAATGAGCAGTTCTTC,CSVEDLGLAGVDNEQFF
TRBJ2-1,TRBV5-1,many,12,-,TGCGCCAGCAGCTTGGGATGGGATGAGCAGTTCTTC,CASSLGWDEQFF
TRBJ2-1,TRBV29-1,many,14,-,TGCAGCGCCGCTGGGGGATCTGGGTACGATGAGCAGTTCTTC,CSAAGGSGYDEQFF
TRBJ2-3,TRBV9,few,17,TRBD2,TGTGCCAGCAGCGTAAGCGGGGGGCGGTCTAGCACAGATACGCAGTATTTT,CASSVSGGRSSTDTQYF
TRBJ1-1,TRBV19,-,13,-,TGTGCCAGTAGTATCTCAGCCAACACTGAAGCTTTCTTT,CASSISANTEAFF
TRBJ2-1,TRBV20-1,-,14,TRBD2,TGCAGTGCTAGAGCCACTAGCGGGAGGAATGAGCAGTTCTTC,CSARATSGRNEQFF
TRBJ1-3,TRBV19,-,15,-,TGTGCCAGTAGTTCTGCCCGGGGGCGTGGAAACACCATATATTTT,CASSSARGRGNTIYF
TRBJ1-2,TRBV6-1,many,14,TRBD1,TGTGCCAGCAGCCGAGGGACAGACTACTATGGCTACACCTTC,CASSRGTDYYGYTF
TRBJ2-1,TRBV7-9,many,16,-,TGTGCCAGCAGCTTAGTTCCCGGGCGGCGAAACAATGAGCAGTTCTTC,CASSLVPGRRNNEQFF
TRBJ1-1,TRBV4-1,many,15,-,TGCGCCAGCAGCCACGACAGAGCGATGTACACTGAAGCTTTCTTT,CASSHDRAMYTEAFF
TRBJ2-3,TRBV24-1,many,16,-,TGTGCCACCGGATACTCGGGACACCCGGGCACAGATACGCAGTATTTT,CATGYSGHPGTDTQYF
TRBJ2-3,TRBV4-1,many,17,-,TGCGCCAGCAGCCAAGTGGTCCGGAGGGGGGGATCAGATACGCAGTATTTT,CASSQVVRRGGSDTQYF
TRBJ1-1,TRBV20-1,many,14,TRBD1,TGCAGTGCTTCCAAACAGGGGGGGAACACTGAAGCTTTCTTT,CSASKQGGNTEAFF
TRBJ1-2,TRBV24-1,-,14,-,TGTGCCACCAGTGATTCCCTTACAGGTGGCGGCTACACCTTC,CATSDSLTGGGYTF
TRBJ2-5,TRBV6-1,many,14,-,TGTGCCAGCAGTGAATTTACAGGAAAGGGGACCCAGTACTTC,CASSEFTGKGTQYF
TRBJ1-1,TRBV15,many,15,TRBD1,TGTGCCACCAGCACCGGTATCGGGACAGTATCTGAAGCTTTCTTT,CATSTGIGTVSEAFF
TRBJ1-1,TRBV5-1,many,15,-,TGCGCCAGCAGCTTGGCGGCAGGAAGAAACACTGAAGCTTTCTTT,CASSLAAGRNTEAFF
TRBJ2-6,TRBV19,-,15,-,TGTGCCAGTAGTCCGAGAGGGATTGGGGCCAACGTCCTGACTTTC,CASSPRGIGANVLTF
TRBJ1-2,TRBV3-1,many,11,-,TGTGCCAGCAGCCAAGGAACCGGCTACACCTTC,CASSQGTGYTF
TRBJ2-3,TRBV7-2,many,21,-,TGTGCCAGCAGCCGTCCCGGTGGGGGGCTGTCGCACAGATACGCGTCGGGGACGCAGTATTTT,CASSRPGGGLSHRYASGTQYF
TRBJ1-2,TRBV25-1,-,12,-,TGTGCCAGCAGTGAATCGTACTATGGCTACACCTTC,CASSESYYGYTF
TRBJ2-1,TRBV9,many,19,TRBD2,TGTGCCAGCAGCGTAGTGGCTAGCGGGAGGTATGGGTCCGCGGAGGAGCAGTTCTTC,CASSVVASGRYGSAEEQFF
TRBJ1-6,TRBV20-1,-,12,-,TGCAGTGCCCGCGGACTCCCTTCAGCCCTCCACTTT,CSARGLPSALHF
TRBJ2-3,TRBV27,many,11,-,TGTGCCAGCAGTTTTTCCGATACGCAGTATTTT,CASSFSDTQYF
TRBJ1-2,TRBV5-1,few,14,-,TGCGCCAGCAGCTTGGCCCGTCTGGGAGATGGCTACACCTTC,CASSLARLGDGYTF
TRBJ1-2,TRBV29-1,-,14,TRBD1,TGCAGCGTGGATACAGGGACAGGCTTATATGGCTACACCTTC,CSVDTGTGLYGYTF
TRBJ1-1,TRBV19,-,13,TRBD1,TGTGCCAGCAAGGAGGGGGCTTTCACTGAAGCTTTCTTT,CASKEGAFTEAFF
TRBJ1-4,TRBV3-1,many,14,-,TGTGCCAGCAGCCAAAGGGGGTTTAATGAAAAACTGTTTTTT,CASSQRGFNEKLFF
TRBJ2-7,TRBV27,-,13,-,TGTGCCAGCAGCCGGGTCGCCTCCTACGAGCAGTACTTC,CASSRVASYEQYF
TRBJ2-2,TRBV12-3/TRBV12-4,many,15,-,TGTGCCAGCAGGCCGGACAGTATCAACACCGGGGAGCTGTTTTTT,CASRPDSINTGELFF
TRBJ1-1,TRBV7-9,many,13,TRBD1,TGTGCCAGCAGGTCAGGACAGGCCTTCCAAGCTTTCTTT,CASRSGQAFQAFF
TRBJ2-1,TRBV7-3,-,12,-,TGTGCCAGCAGCTTGTCCCTCGGGGAGCAGTTCTTC,CASSLSLGEQFF
TRBJ1-1,TRBV5-1,many,17,-,TGCGCCAGCAGCTCCCTGGGTTCGTCACGGTCGATCACTGAAGCTTTCTTT,CASSSLGSSRSITEAFF
TRBJ2-7,TRBV2,many,15,TRBD1,TGTGCCAGCAGCGCTCGGACAGGTCTCTCCTACGAGCAGTACTTC,CASSARTGLSYEQYF
TRBJ2-4,TRBV19,few,15,TRBD2,TGTGCCAGTAGCCTCCGACTAGCGGGAAAAAACATTCAGTACTTC,CASSLRLAGKNIQYF
TRBJ2-7,TRBV4-3,many,16,-,TGCGCCAGCAGCCAAGAGTTAGGCGGGGACTCCTACGAGCAGTACTTC,CASSQELGGDSYEQYF
TRBJ2-5,TRBV12-3/TRBV12-4,many,16,TRBD2,TGTGCCAGCAGTGTTGGGCTAGCGGGGCCCCAGGGGACCCAGTACTTC,CASSVGLAGPQGTQYF
TRBJ2-3,TRBV19,few,18,TRBD2,TGTGCCAGTAGTATAGAACTAGCGGGAAACTTGATCACAGATACGCAGTATTTT,CASSIELAGNLITDTQYF
TRBJ2-1,TRBV12-3/TRBV12-4,many,13,-,TGTGCCAGCACGAGTTCCTCCTACAATGAGCAGTTCTTC,CASTSSSYNEQFF
TRBJ2-1,TRBV5-1,many,15,TRBD1,TGCGCCAGCACCGGGACAGGGGCCGCGAGGGATGAGCAGTTCTTC,CASTGTGAARDEQFF
TRBJ2-3,TRBV11-3,-,12,-,TGTGCCAGCAGCTCCACGCGGGATACGCAGTATTTT,CASSSTRDTQYF
TRBJ2-5,TRBV7-2,many,12,-,TGTGCCAGCAGCTTAGAGGAGGAGACCCAGTACTTC,CASSLEEETQYF
TRBJ1-2,TRBV19,-,14,-,TGTGCCAGTACTATGGGGACCGAATCCTATGGCTACACCTTC,CASTMGTESYGYTF
TRBJ2-6,TRBV28,many,18,TRBD2,TGTGCCAGCAGTCCGCCTACTAGCGGGAGTTCCGGGGCCAACGTCCTGACTTTC,CASSPPTSGSSGANVLTF
TRBJ2-1,TRBV7-2,many,16,TRBD2,TGTGCCAGCAGCTTGACTAGCGGGAGGGCCTTAGATGAGCAGTTCTTC,CASSLTSGRALDEQFF
TRBJ1-3,TRBV6-1,many,14,-,TGTGCCAGCAGATGGACAGTCTCTGGAAACACCATATATTTT,CASRWTVSGNTIYF
TRBJ2-7,TRBV5-6,few,14,-,TGTGCCAGCAGCTTGGTTGCGAGGCCGTACGAGCAGTACTTC,CASSLVARPYEQYF
TRBJ1-4,TRBV18,few,15,-,TGTGCCAGCTCACCTCCGGGAAGGTGGAATGAAAAACTGTTTTTT,CASSPPGRWNEKLFF
TRBJ1-1,TRBV10-3,few,15,-,TGTGCCATCAGTGAGATGACAGGACGGAACACTGAAGCTTTCTTT,CAISEMTGRNTEAFF
TRBJ1-5,TRBV6-1,many,15,-,TGTGCCAGCAGCCTCCTAGGGGCGCTCGGTCAGCCCCAGCATTTT,CASSLLGALGQPQHF